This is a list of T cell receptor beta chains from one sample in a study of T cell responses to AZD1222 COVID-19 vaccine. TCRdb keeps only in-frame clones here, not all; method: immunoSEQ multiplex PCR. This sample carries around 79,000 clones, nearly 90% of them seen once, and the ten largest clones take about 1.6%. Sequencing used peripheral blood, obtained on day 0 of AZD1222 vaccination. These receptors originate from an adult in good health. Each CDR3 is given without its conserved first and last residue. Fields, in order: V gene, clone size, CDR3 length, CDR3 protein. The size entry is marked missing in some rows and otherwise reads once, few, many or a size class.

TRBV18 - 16 ASSRTVFTFSYNSPLH
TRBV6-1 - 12 ASSDIGRSDTQY
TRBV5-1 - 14 ASSLAGGGDQETQY
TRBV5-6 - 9 ASSNYYEQY
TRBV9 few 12 ASSGSGTTDTQY
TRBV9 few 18 ASSVGRGLAGGNSYNEQF
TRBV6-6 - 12 ASSSFAGADTQY
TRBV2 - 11 ASSPQGVGELF
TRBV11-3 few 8 ASLWYEQY
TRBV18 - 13 ASSPGLATVYEQY
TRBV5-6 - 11 ASSLDREYGYT
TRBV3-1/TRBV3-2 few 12 ASSHRGDNSPLH
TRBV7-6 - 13 ASSWTSGSVGELF